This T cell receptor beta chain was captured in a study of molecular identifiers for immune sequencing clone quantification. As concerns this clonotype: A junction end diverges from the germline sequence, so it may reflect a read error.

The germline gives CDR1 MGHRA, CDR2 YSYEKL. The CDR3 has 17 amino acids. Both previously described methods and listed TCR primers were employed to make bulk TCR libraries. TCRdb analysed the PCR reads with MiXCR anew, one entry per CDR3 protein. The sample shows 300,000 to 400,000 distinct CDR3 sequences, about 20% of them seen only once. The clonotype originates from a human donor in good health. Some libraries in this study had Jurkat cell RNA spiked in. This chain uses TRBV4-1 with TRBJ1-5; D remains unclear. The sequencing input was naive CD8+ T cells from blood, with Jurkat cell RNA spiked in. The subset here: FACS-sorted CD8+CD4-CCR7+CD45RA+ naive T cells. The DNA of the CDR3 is TGCGCCGGCAGCCAAGATGTCGGGCAAACTAATAATCAGCCCCAGCATTTT. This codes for CAGSQDVGQTNNQPQHF.